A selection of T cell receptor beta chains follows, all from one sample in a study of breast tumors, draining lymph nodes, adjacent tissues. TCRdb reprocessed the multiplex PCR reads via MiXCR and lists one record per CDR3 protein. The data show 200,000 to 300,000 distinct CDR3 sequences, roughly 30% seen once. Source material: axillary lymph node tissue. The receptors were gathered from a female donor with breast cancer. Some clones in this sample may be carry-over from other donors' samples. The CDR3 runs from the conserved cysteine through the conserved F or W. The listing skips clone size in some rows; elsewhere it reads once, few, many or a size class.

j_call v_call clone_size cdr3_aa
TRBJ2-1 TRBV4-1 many CASSPGPLRNDEQFF
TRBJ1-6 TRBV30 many CASGGSPLHF
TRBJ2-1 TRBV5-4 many CASSYTLTSGREHNEQFF
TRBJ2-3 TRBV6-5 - CASSYQTSGRARDTQYF
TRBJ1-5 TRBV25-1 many CASSAAGLNQPQHF
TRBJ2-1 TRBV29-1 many CSVKGTSGSDEQFF
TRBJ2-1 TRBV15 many CATSRGGGLAVNEQFF
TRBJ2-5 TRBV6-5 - CASSHSRGLGETQYF
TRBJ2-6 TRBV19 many CASTRRVGLAGGPGANVLTF
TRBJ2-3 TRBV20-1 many CSARASQTKILSSSTDTQYF
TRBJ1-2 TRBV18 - CASSQTAASNYGYTF
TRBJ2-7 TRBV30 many CAGGRYEQYF
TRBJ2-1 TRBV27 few CASSSGFNEQFF
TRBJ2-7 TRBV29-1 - CSILSTYEQYF
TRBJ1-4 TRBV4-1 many CASSQDWGLTEKLFF
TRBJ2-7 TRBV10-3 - CAISERLAGANYEQYF
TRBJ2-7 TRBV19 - CASSPRTSGTYEQCF
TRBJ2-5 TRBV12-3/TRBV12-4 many CASSPELAGLETQYF
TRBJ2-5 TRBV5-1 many CASSSRTGDETQYF
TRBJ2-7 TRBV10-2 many CASTDPGLADLSYEQYF
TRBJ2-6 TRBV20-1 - CSATISSGANVLTF
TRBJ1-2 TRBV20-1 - CSARGEAGLRGYTF